What follows describes a single TCR beta chain. The CDR3 is 15 residues long. Losses at the gene ends were 3 bases for V and 7 bases for J; bases not matched to a gene: 9. Germline V lookup: CDR1 MNHNS, CDR2 SASEGT. TCRdb keeps only in-frame clones here, not all; method: immunoSEQ multiplex PCR. This sample has tens of thousands of clones; about 94% occur once, and the top ten carry roughly 0.25%. The source of the sample is a study of technical replicates of blood from several donors. This sequence was found in a human donor in good health. The chain combines TRBV6-1 with TRBJ1-5; 7 bases align to TRBD1. The sample comprised T cells isolated from PBMCs. CDR3 sequence: CASSDRLTGDQPQHF. The CDR3 DNA reads TGTGCCAGCAGTGACAGATTAACAGGGGACCAGCCCCAGCATTTT.